Below, 15 T cell receptor beta chains from the same sample are listed, as sequenced in a study of a mutant IDH1 vaccine in newly diagnosed glioma (dated by TCRdb to the early 2020s). No cognate antigen is known for these TCRs. The time point label of this sample denotes: week 23, last vaccination. Each vaccine dose was 300 ug of a 20-mer mutant IDH1 peptide in Montanide, given subcutaneously with topical imiquimod. Library method: the immunoSEQ multiplex PCR assay. TCRdb took over this immuneACCESS table, retaining in-frame rearrangements with V and J assigned. Such tables are incomplete; in checked studies, under half of the missing clones stem from an unresolved V gene, and the remainder is unexplained. In all, the sample holds approximately 82,000 clones, and approximately 85% of those were seen once. The top ten hold approximately 0.8% of the sample. The sample here was PBMCs, taken from a glioma patient whose treatment included an IDH1 peptide vaccine. Source of these receptors: a woman in her 50s with glioma.

This chain links TRBV6-1 with TRBJ1-5, with D tentatively TRBD1 (6 bases). Trimming took 2 bases from V and 3 from J, leaving 11 bases between them. Germline values: CDR1 MNHNS, CDR2 SASEGT. There are 15 residues in the CDR3. The CDR3 region is CASSEIGGPNQPQHF. Here the CDR3 DNA reads TGTGCCAGCAGTGAAATCGGGGGCCCCAATCAGCCCCAGCATTTT.

CDR3 residues: CASSPGTPTYNEQFF. The CDR3 region has the DNA TGTGCCAGCAGCCCCGGGACACCAACCTACAATGAGCAGTTCTTC. The genes are TRBV27 and TRBJ2-1; a weak D match, TRBD1 (6 bases). The CDR3 runs 15 residues. Germline CDR1 is MNHEY and CDR2 is SMNVEV (reference sequence). Between the trimmed V and J ends, which lost 6 bases and 2 bases, there was a span of 14 bases.

The table lists this clone with a count of one. The chain employs TRBV5-4 and TRBJ2-2; a possible D gene is TRBD1 (6 bases). Between the trimmed V and J ends, which lost 0 bases and 4 bases, there was a span of 13 bases. CDR3 size: 16 residues. Germline loops: CDR1 SGHNT, CDR2 YYREEE (reference sequence). The CDR3 sequence: CASSLVGQLSTGELFF. CDR3 nucleotide sequence: TGTGCCAGCAGCTTGGTTGGACAGCTCTCCACCGGGGAGCTGTTTTTT.

In this sample, this clone turned up once. The chain combines TRBV7-9 with TRBJ2-1; 9 nucleotides line up with TRBD2. CDR1 and CDR2 (germline): SEHNR, FQNEAQ (reference sequence). This CDR3 region has 17 residues. V lost 5 bases to trimming and J lost 4 bases; unmatched junction nucleotides: 12. Written as DNA, the CDR3 is TGTGCCAGCAGCCCCCGGACTAGCGTAAGGAATTACAATGAGCAGTTCTTC. It encodes CASSPRTSVRNYNEQFF.

This sequence joins TRBV7-6 and TRBJ1-4, with TRBD1 identical over 10 bases. The CDR3 is made up of 17 amino acids. CDR1 is SGHVS, CDR2 FNYEAQ, per germline. V lost 5 bases and J lost 9; bases outside the gene matches: 15. CDR3 coding DNA: TGTGCCAGCAGCCCACGAGGGACAGGGGTGGGATTAAAAAAACTGTTTTTT. Translating it yields CASSPRGTGVGLKKLFF.

The chain is built from TRBV30 and TRBJ1-2; a weak D match, TRBD1 (6 bases). Germline V gene lookup returns CDR1 GTSNPN and CDR2 SVGIG (reference sequence). V dropped 4 bases and J dropped 7 bases, with 13 bases sitting between them. This CDR3 contains 12 residues. CDR3 in amino acids: CAWNRGGGGYTF. CDR3 sequence (DNA): TGTGCCTGGAATCGTGGAGGGGGTGGCTACACCTTC.

This clone appeared a single time. This chain joins TRBV5-4 and TRBJ1-6; D is ambiguous. The CDR3 consists of 13 residues. Trimming took 3 bases from V and 7 from J, leaving 8 bases between them. Germline CDR1 is SGHNT and CDR2 is YYREEE (reference sequence). This CDR3 is CASSWGKNSPLHF. CDR3 bases: TGTGCCAGCAGCTGGGGAAAAAATTCACCCCTCCACTTT.

This clone was detected only once. The chain is built from TRBV5-1 and TRBJ2-6; 11 bases line up with TRBD2. The CDR3 length is 17 residues. V gave up 4 bases and J gave up 0 bases; unmatched junction bases: 3. Germline V CDR1 and CDR2: SGHRS, YFSETQ. The CDR3 loop is CASSRLAGSSGANVLTF. CDR3 bases: TGCGCCAGCAGCCGACTAGCGGGAAGCTCTGGGGCCAACGTCCTGACTTTC.

The chain couples TRBV7-9 to TRBJ2-5; no clear D gene. Germline CDR1 is SEHNR and CDR2 is FQNEAQ (reference sequence). V lost 1 base to trimming and J lost 2 bases, with 8 bases between them. The CDR3 covers 14 residues. CDR3 coding DNA: TGTGCCAGCAGCTTAGGGCCAGCACAAGAGACCCAGTACTTC. It yields the protein CASSLGPAQETQYF.

The genes are TRBV5-4 and TRBJ1-6; weak D call: TRBD1 (6 bases). The germline V and J ends were trimmed by 3 bases and 6 bases, with 13 bases remaining between them. The CDR3 has 15 amino acids. Germline V CDR1 and CDR2: SGHNT, YYREEE (reference sequence). CDR3 sequence: CASSSWTDSNSPLHF. The DNA for the CDR3 is TGTGCCAGCAGCTCCTGGACAGACTCTAATTCACCCCTCCACTTT.

J is TRBJ2-1 and V is TRBV28; no firm D call. CDR3 length equals 13 residues. V was cut by 6 bases and J by 4 bases, with 10 bases left in between. In germline, CDR1 is MDHEN, CDR2 SYDVKM. CDR3 DNA sequence: TGTGCCAGCAGGTCCCCTGATTACAATGAGCAGTTCTTC. Protein product: CASRSPDYNEQFF.

The rearrangement links TRBV19 to TRBJ2-2; weak D call: TRBD1 (6 bases). The CDR3 is 14 residues long. From germline, CDR1 is LNHDA and CDR2 SQIVND (reference sequence). V was trimmed by 9 bases and J by 1 base, leaving 12 bases between them. The CDR3 nucleotides are TGTGCCAGCAAACCGGGACAGAACACCGGGGAGCTGTTTTTT. Protein product: CASKPGQNTGELFF.

The V call is TRBV28, the J call TRBJ2-7; maybe TRBD2 (5 bases). Trimming pared 6 bases from V and 3 bases from J, leaving 15 bases between. Looked up from germline, CDR1 is MDHEN and CDR2 is SYDVKM. This CDR3 has 14 amino acids. The DNA of the CDR3 is TGTGCCAGCAGAGATTCACTTGCGGGCTACGAGCAGTACTTC. Its protein is CASRDSLAGYEQYF. Looking up the rest from reference TRBV28 and TRBJ2-7 gives the full variable domain: DVKVTQSSRYLVKRTGEKVFLECVQDMDHENMFWYRQDPGLGLRLIYFSYDVKMKEKGDIPEGYSVSREKKERFSLILESASTNQTSMYLCASRDSLAGYEQYFGPGTRLTVT.

By share, this clone ranks as medium-sized. The J gene is TRBJ1-1, the V gene TRBV5-1, with TRBD1 as a possible D gene (6 bases). The CDR3 runs 14 residues. Deletions cut 4 bases from V and 0 bases from J, with 10 bases between. Germline V gene sequence: CDR1 SGHRS, CDR2 YFSETQ. The CDR3 bases are TGCGCCAGCAGCGGACAGTTAATGAACACTGAAGCTTTCTTT. Its translation is CASSGQLMNTEAFF.

This rearrangement joins TRBV11-2 to TRBJ2-7, with D hard to call. Germline V CDR1 and CDR2: SGHAT, FQNNGV. The CDR3 is made up of 12 amino acids. V gave up 1 base and J gave up 3 bases, with 4 bases separating them. The DNA for the CDR3 is TGTGCCAGCAGCTTAGGTTTCTACGAGCAGTACTTC. Residues: CASSLGFYEQYF. The complete variable domain, with remaining parts taken from reference TRBV11-2 and TRBJ2-7, reads EAGVAQSPRYKIIEKRQSVAFWCNPISGHATLYWYQQILGQGPKLLIQFQNNGVVDDSQLPKDRFSAERLKGVDSTLKIQPAKLEDSAVYLCASSLGFYEQYFGPGTRLTVT.